One and the same sample provided the 16 T cell receptor beta chains below, sequenced in a study of T cells in women clearing cervical HPV infection. Method: immunoSEQ multiplex PCR; TCRdb's copy keeps in-frame clones and lacks some. The listing contains 35,000 to 45,000 clones. Input material: blood buffy coat. These receptors were collected from a woman between 18 and 75 years old with a cervical HPV16 infection that either progressed to CIN3+ or cleared (not recorded which).

Note on this clone: The read terminates 3 residues ahead of where the CDR3 ends, so the germline J gene completes it. The chain recombines TRBV20-1 with TRBJ1-2; 10 bases are a match to TRBD1. J gave up 4 bases and V 5 bases, and 7 bases lay outside the gene matches. CDR1 and CDR2 from the germline V gene are DFQATT and SNEGSKA (reference sequence). This CDR3 comprises 14 residues. The CDR3 sequence is CSAGGDRGFYGYTF. CDR3 DNA, as far as it was read: TGCAGTGCTGGGGGGGACAGGGGCTTCTATGGC.

About this clone itself: The CDR3 end is not reached by the read, which stops 3 residues before it; the germline J gene fills it in. V is TRBV5-1 and J is TRBJ2-6; D unresolved. The CDR3 is 14 amino acids. The V and J ends lost 6 bases and 4 bases respectively, with 11 bases between them. Germline CDR1 SGHRS, CDR2 YFSETQ. Partial CDR3 DNA: TGCGCCAGCACGGTTAGTAACGGGGCCAACGTC. Translation: CASTVSNGANV. The full-length CDR3 reads as CASTVSNGANVLTF.

Points on this clone: The read ends 3 residues early relative to the CDR3; the germline J gene fills the gap. V gene TRBV16 combines with J gene TRBJ1-6, with unresolved D. From germline, CDR1 is KGHSY and CDR2 FQNENV. V was pared by 3 bases and J by 10 bases, with 16 bases between. The CDR3 length is 15 residues. CDR3 sequence reads: CASSQSAGAGSPLHF. Partial CDR3 DNA: TGTGCCAGCAGCCAGTCGGCAGGCGCGGGATCACCC.

Turning to this clone: The read finishes 3 residues shy of the CDR3 end, and the germline J gene is used to complete it. The chain uses TRBV6-2 or TRBV6-3 and TRBJ2-3; 12 bases map to TRBD2. CDR1 and CDR2 (germline): MNHEY, SVGEGT. This CDR3 has 15 residues. The CDR3 protein is CASSLTSGGFRTQYF. The DNA read from the CDR3 is TGTGCCAGCAGCCTGACTAGCGGGGGATTCCGGACG.

For this clone: The CDR3 end falls 3 residues outside the read, so it is completed with the germline J gene. The chain couples TRBV18 to TRBJ2-4; possible D gene TRBD1, 6 bases. CDR1 KGHSH and CDR2 LQKENI come from the germline V gene. The CDR3 is 13 residues long. The CDR3 region is CASSVGGGYGQYF. The sequenced CDR3 bases are TGTGCCAGCTCCGTAGGGGGTGGCTATGGT.

Concerning this clone itself: The sequenced fragment ends 3 residues before the CDR3 boundary, so the rest is inferred from the germline J gene. The J gene is TRBJ2-1, the V gene TRBV5-1; 8 nucleotides match TRBD1. The J segment lost 9 bases and the V segment lost 4 bases, leaving 15 bases of the junction unmatched. The CDR3 extends over 16 amino acids. The V gene's germline CDR1 is SGHRS and CDR2 YFSETQ. The CDR3 is CASSPTPDRAAVEQFF. The part of the CDR3 DNA that was read is TGCGCCAGCAGCCCGACCCCGGACAGGGCGGCCGTTGAG.

Concerning this clone itself: The read halts 3 residues ahead of the CDR3 end, with the missing end drawn from the germline J gene. The rearrangement links TRBV30 to TRBJ1-6; TRBD1 might be the D (5 bases). CDR1 GTSNPN and CDR2 SVGIG come from the germline V gene (reference sequence). This CDR3 is 16 amino acids long. V was shortened by 5 bases and J by 0 bases, with 14 bases between the two germline ends. The CDR3 is CAWGYRQFSYNSPLHF. The DNA read from the CDR3 is TGTGCCTGGGGCTATCGACAGTTCTCCTATAATTCACCC.

With respect to this clone: The read ends 3 residues before the CDR3 terminus; that terminus is restored from the germline J gene. The chain couples TRBV18 to TRBJ1-2; a possible D gene is TRBD1 (6 bases). The CDR3 length is 14 residues. CDR1 and CDR2 from the germline V gene are KGHSH and LQKENI. CDR3 DNA (partial): TGTGCCAGCTCGCGGGAGACAGGCTACAATGAC. It codes for CASSRETGYND. The whole CDR3 sequence is CASSRETGYNDYTF.

In regard to this clone: The DNA ends 3 residues before the CDR3 does, and the rest of the CDR3 is filled in from the germline J gene. The rearrangement uses TRBV5-1 and TRBJ1-1; no firm D call. This CDR3 has 15 amino acids. Per germline, CDR1 SGHRS and CDR2 YFSETQ. V lost 3 bases and J 4 bases, leaving 16 bases between the germline ends. Here the CDR3 reads CASSSPGVMSTEAFF. The sequenced CDR3 bases are TGCGCCAGCAGCTCCCCCGGGGTTATGAGCACTGAA. The whole variable domain, remainder taken from reference TRBV5-1 and TRBJ1-1, is KAGVTQTPRYLIKTRGQQVTLSCSPISGHRSVSWYQQTPGQGLQFLFEYFSETQRNKGNFPGRFSGRQFSNSRSEMNVSTLELGDSALYLCASSSPGVMSTEAFFGQGTRLTVV.

Notes on this clone: Read sequence stops 3 residues before the CDR3 end, and the germline J gene provides the missing end. The rearrangement links TRBV18 to TRBJ2-5, with TRBD1 as a possible D gene (5 bases). Trimming cost V 4 bases and J 0 bases, with 6 bases left between them. This CDR3 region has 13 residues. Germline values: CDR1 KGHSH, CDR2 LQKENI. The CDR3 sequence: CASSQGYQETQYF. CDR3 DNA (partial): TGTGCCAGCTCACAGGGGTACCAAGAGACC.

A word on this clone: The read ends 3 residues early relative to the CDR3; the germline J gene fills the gap. The genes are TRBV30 and TRBJ1-2; the D gene is possibly TRBD1 (6 bases). This CDR3 has 13 residues. CDR1 is GTSNPN and CDR2 is SVGIG in the germline V gene (reference sequence). CDR3 DNA (partial): TGTGCCTGGAGTGCCGGGCCCAAGGGGGAC. Protein: CAWSAGPKGD. The complete CDR3 protein is CAWSAGPKGDYTF.

A word on this clone: The observed sequence ends 3 residues before the CDR3 terminus, with the missing tail filled in from the germline J gene. The chain recombines TRBV5-6 with TRBJ2-1; TRBD2 matches at 7 bases. The trim removed 6 bases at V and 4 bases at J, leaving 10 bases unmatched. The germline V gene encodes CDR1 SGHDT and CDR2 YYEEEE. CDR3 length equals 15 residues. The chain's CDR3 is CASTRPSGEYNEQFF. CDR3 DNA (partial): TGTGCCAGCACCCGGCCCAGCGGGGAGTACAATGAG. The whole variable domain, filled in from reference TRBV5-6 and TRBJ2-1, reads DAGVTQSPTHLIKTRGQQVTLRCSPKSGHDTVSWYQQALGQGPQFIFQYYEEEERQRGNFPDRFSGHQFPNYSSELNVNALLLGDSALYLCASTRPSGEYNEQFFGPGTRLTVL.

This CDR3 is CASSSPFRNEQFF. The CDR3 DNA, read in part, is TGTGCCAGCAGTTCACCGTTCAGGAATGAG. The rearrangement joins TRBV7-2 to TRBJ2-1; unclear D gene. With the read ending 3 residues before the CDR3 end, the germline J gene is used to fill in that end. The CDR3 loop spans 13 amino acids. V was trimmed by 6 bases and J by 7 bases, leaving 13 bases between them. Per the germline V gene, CDR1 is SGHTA and CDR2 is FQGNSA.

Details on this clone: The read ends 3 residues shy of where the CDR3 ends; the end is completed using the germline J gene. This rearrangement joins TRBV20-1 to TRBJ1-4; tentatively, D is TRBD1 (5 bases). Germline CDR1 DFQATT, CDR2 SNEGSKA (reference sequence). The CDR3 has 16 amino acids. Deletions cut 2 bases from V and 8 bases from J, with 21 bases between. The CDR3 sequence: CSARPPDGGLGEKLFF. Partial CDR3 DNA: TGCAGTGCTAGACCCCCGGACGGGGGATTGGGAGAAAAA.

A word on this clone: The CDR3 goes on 3 residues after the read ends, and that part is filled in from the germline J gene. The J gene is TRBJ2-2, the V gene TRBV23-1; TRBD1 is a possible D gene (6 bases). TRBV23-1 is marked as an open reading frame, function uncertain. The CDR3 covers 13 residues. Trimming took 8 bases from V and 6 from J, leaving 13 bases between them. Partial CDR3 DNA: TGCGCCAGCTTTACGGGACACCCCGGGGAG. Its protein product is CASFTGHPGE. The full CDR3 reads CASFTGHPGELFF.

Concerning this clone: The DNA ends 3 residues before the CDR3 does, and the rest of the CDR3 is filled in from the germline J gene. This rearrangement joins TRBV11-2 to TRBJ2-7; D perhaps matches TRBD1 (5 bases). CDR1 and CDR2 from the germline V gene are SGHAT and FQNNGV. Trimming pared 2 bases from V and 4 bases from J, leaving 15 bases between. This CDR3 has 15 amino acids. The CDR3 loop reads CASSLSPGSSYEQYF. The part of the CDR3 DNA that was read is TGTGCCAGCAGCTTATCCCCAGGGTCCTCTTACGAG. The full variable domain, in which reference TRBV11-2 and TRBJ2-7 provide the parts outside the CDR3, is EAGVAQSPRYKIIEKRQSVAFWCNPISGHATLYWYQQILGQGPKLLIQFQNNGVVDDSQLPKDRFSAERLKGVDSTLKIQPAKLEDSAVYLCASSLSPGSSYEQYFGPGTRLTVT.